Presented here are 26 T cell receptor beta chains from one specimen sequenced in a study of blood T cell repertoires in COVID-19 (dated by TCRdb to the early 2020s). Library generation was performed with the immunoSEQ multiplex PCR assay. TCRdb took over this immuneACCESS table, retaining in-frame rearrangements with V and J assigned. Such tables are incomplete; in checked studies, under half of the missing clones stem from an unresolved V gene, and the remainder is unexplained. The sample table records around 130,000 clones; approximately 90% of these occur just once. The ten most abundant clones make up about 2% of the sample. Sequencing was performed on peripheral blood. These receptors came from a woman in her forties or fifties with acute or convalescent COVID-19.

This clone was seen just once. The chain uses TRBV9 and TRBJ1-4; 7 bases are a match to TRBD1. Germline assignment: CDR1 SGDLS and CDR2 YYNGEE. Unmatched junction bases numbered 6, after V lost 4 bases and J lost 3 bases. This CDR3 has 15 amino acids. The CDR3 DNA follows: TGTGCCAGCAGCTCCGGGACAGCCTCTAATGAAAAACTGTTTTTT. It yields the protein CASSSGTASNEKLFF.

V gene TRBV11-3 combines with J gene TRBJ2-1; 9 nucleotides line up with TRBD2. With V trimmed by 0 bases and J by 4 bases, 7 bases remained unmatched. Germline V lookup: CDR1 SGHNT, CDR2 YENEEA. The CDR3 totals 17 residues. The CDR3 sequence is CASSLEGGRAAYNEQFF. In DNA, the CDR3 is TGTGCCAGCAGCTTAGAGGGCGGGAGGGCCGCATACAATGAGCAGTTCTTC.

V and J are TRBV4-3 and TRBJ1-1; D remains unclear. The germline V gene has CDR1 LGHNA and CDR2 YSLEER. V was pared by 0 bases and J by 8 bases, with 13 bases between. This CDR3 is 14 amino acids long. CDR3 nucleotide sequence: TGCGCCAGCAGCCAAGATCTTTTACTCCCCGAAGCTTTCTTT. This encodes CASSQDLLLPEAFF.

The V gene is TRBV6-5, the J gene TRBJ1-2; a weak D match, TRBD1 (5 bases). The CDR3 length is 12 residues. Per the germline V gene, CDR1 is MNHEY and CDR2 is SVGAGI. V gave up 8 bases and J gave up 4 bases, with 11 bases separating them. CDR3: CASAGRAYGYTF. DNA for the CDR3: TGTGCCAGCGCGGGGCGTGCCTATGGCTACACCTTC.

This rearrangement joins TRBV6-2 or TRBV6-3 to TRBJ2-1, with 8 nucleotides matching TRBD2. V shed 5 bases, J shed 6 bases, and the junction held 9 bases outside the gene matches. The CDR3 has 15 residues. From germline, CDR1 is MNHEY and CDR2 SVGEGT. The CDR3: CASSPTQAGVNEQFF. CDR3 coding DNA: TGTGCCAGCAGTCCCACCCAAGCGGGAGTCAATGAGCAGTTCTTC.

The chain recombines TRBV7-9 with TRBJ1-3; TRBD1 agrees at 8 bases. The CDR3 has 16 amino acids. The trim removed 5 bases at V and 4 bases at J, leaving 10 bases unmatched. Germline CDR1 SEHNR, CDR2 FQNEAQ (reference sequence). CDR3 bases: TGTGCCAGCAGCCGCCGGGACAGGACTTTCGGAAACACCATATATTTT. It translates to CASSRRDRTFGNTIYF.

There are a few counts of this clone. CDR3 nucleotides: TGTGCCAGCAGCTTCGGACAGGGGCGTTACTCACCCCTCCACTTT. Translating it yields CASSFGQGRYSPLHF. This sequence joins TRBV7-9 and TRBJ1-6, with 9 bases aligning to TRBD1. J was trimmed by 10 bases and V by 3 bases; bases with no gene match: 7. The CDR3 spans 15 residues. From germline, CDR1 is SEHNR and CDR2 FQNEAQ (reference sequence).

The V call is TRBV19, the J call TRBJ2-6; D is perhaps TRBD1 (5 bases). The V end lost 7 bases, the J end lost 3 bases, and 13 bases lay between the germline ends. In germline, CDR1 is LNHDA, CDR2 SQIVND (reference sequence). The CDR3 runs to 15 residues. The CDR3, as DNA: TGTGCCAGTACCCGACAGTCGTATGGGGCCAACGTCCTGACTTTC. It specifies CASTRQSYGANVLTF.

As to this clone: This sample also contains other DNA sequences that code for the same CDR3. V is TRBV7-8 and J is TRBJ2-7, with D unresolved. The germline V gene encodes CDR1 SGHVS and CDR2 FQNEAQ. CDR3 length: 12 amino acids. Trimming stripped 0 bases from V and 4 bases from J, with 4 bases between. CDR3 protein: CASSLARYEQYF. CDR3 nucleotide sequence: TGTGCCAGCAGCTTAGCCAGGTACGAGCAGTACTTC.

The rearrangement joins TRBV7-9 to TRBJ1-3; D unclear. Germline V gene lookup returns CDR1 SEHNR and CDR2 FQNEAQ (reference sequence). The germline V and J ends were trimmed by 6 bases and 4 bases, with 10 bases remaining between them. The CDR3 consists of 13 residues. As DNA, the CDR3 is TGTGCCAGCAGGATCATGGGCGGAAACACCATATATTTT. Protein sequence: CASRIMGGNTIYF.

This clone has just one count. This rearrangement joins TRBV27 to TRBJ2-1; 8 nucleotides match TRBD1. Germline V lookup: CDR1 MNHEY, CDR2 SMNVEV (reference sequence). J lost 4 bases, V lost 3 bases, and 14 bases had no gene match. The CDR3 contains 18 residues. CDR3 region: CASSLRGSTGVGYNEQFF. For the CDR3, the DNA is TGTGCCAGCAGTTTGAGGGGTTCGACAGGGGTGGGGTACAATGAGCAGTTCTTC.

The chain links TRBV30 to TRBJ2-1, with D perhaps matching TRBD2 (6 bases). There are 13 residues in the CDR3. V lost 0 bases to trimming and J lost 8 bases, with 11 bases between them. CDR1 GTSNPN and CDR2 SVGIG come from the germline V gene (reference sequence). CDR3: CAWSVLGGDEQFF. In DNA, the CDR3 is TGTGCCTGGAGTGTACTTGGAGGGGATGAGCAGTTCTTC.

The rearrangement links TRBV5-1 to TRBJ1-1; D is unclear. The length of the CDR3 is 15 residues. Germline CDR1 reads SGHRS; CDR2 reads YFSETQ. V shed 4 bases and J shed 0 bases, with 13 bases lying between them. CDR3 DNA sequence: TGCGCCAGCAGCGTGGCCCCTACCGTGAACACTGAAGCTTTCTTT. This encodes CASSVAPTVNTEAFF.

In this sample, this clone turned up once. The V call is TRBV7-6, the J call TRBJ2-2; possibly TRBD1 for D (5 bases). This CDR3 region has 15 residues. The ends were cut back, 2 bases at V and 3 bases at J, with 10 bases in the middle. In germline, CDR1 is SGHVS, CDR2 FNYEAQ. The CDR3 here is CASSLTGPDTGELFF. The CDR3 coding sequence is TGTGCCAGCAGCTTAACAGGCCCTGACACCGGGGAGCTGTTTTTT.

The sample holds one count of this clone. This chain links TRBV6-5 with TRBJ2-1; the D gene is possibly TRBD1 (5 bases). Trimming took 7 bases from V and 4 from J, leaving 11 bases between them. CDR1 is MNHEY and CDR2 is SVGAGI in the germline V gene. The CDR3 loop spans 13 amino acids. The CDR3 here is CASMPGSYNEQFF. The CDR3 nucleotides are TGTGCCAGCATGCCAGGGTCTTACAATGAGCAGTTCTTC.

This chain connects TRBV29-1 to TRBJ2-2; 10 bases match TRBD1. The CDR3 length is 14 residues. The germline CDR1 and CDR2 sequences are SQVTM and ANQGSEA. The V gene end was trimmed by 4 bases and the J gene end by 5 bases; junction bases not matched to a gene: 4. This CDR3 reads CSVASGQGTGELFF. The DNA for the CDR3 is TGCAGCGTTGCGTCGGGACAGGGGACCGGGGAGCTGTTTTTT.

This clone was seen a single time. The chain employs TRBV5-5 and TRBJ2-7, with D maybe TRBD2 (5 bases). V was pared by 0 bases and J by 3 bases, with 16 bases between. The CDR3 length is 16 residues. Germline V CDR1 and CDR2: SGHKS, YYEKEE (reference sequence). The CDR3 DNA reads TGTGCCAGCAGCTTGGCCCCCTCCACGGGATTCTACGAGCAGTACTTC. As protein: CASSLAPSTGFYEQYF.

The V call is TRBV10-3, the J call TRBJ2-2; TRBD2 matches 15 bases. Germline V CDR1 and CDR2: ENHRY, SYGVKD. CDR3 length: 18 residues. V lost 3 bases and J lost 3; bases outside the gene matches: 5. The CDR3 spells CAISDGLAGGLDTGELFF. The DNA of the CDR3 is TGTGCCATCAGTGACGGACTAGCGGGGGGGCTCGACACCGGGGAGCTGTTTTTT.

The chain is built from TRBV7-7 and TRBJ1-1, with D possibly being TRBD1 (5 bases). Germline V lookup: CDR1 SSHAT, CDR2 FNYEAQ (reference sequence). Trimming took 5 bases from V and 2 from J, leaving 12 bases between them. This CDR3 spans 14 amino acids. CDR3 in amino acids: CASSVPRANTEAFF. As DNA, the CDR3 is TGTGCCAGCAGCGTACCCAGGGCCAACACTGAAGCTTTCTTT.

The rearrangement uses TRBV10-3 and TRBJ2-7; 7 nucleotides line up with TRBD1. V trimming: 6 bases; J trimming: 7 bases; junction bases outside the gene matches: 15. CDR1 and CDR2 from the germline V gene are ENHRY and SYGVKD. The CDR3 has 15 residues. CDR3 DNA: TGTGCCATCAGCCCCCTCGGGACAGTGAAGAGGGAGCAGTACTTC. The encoded protein is CAISPLGTVKREQYF.

The chain links TRBV7-2 to TRBJ1-6; no clear D. The V end was cut by 3 bases, the J end by 4 bases, with 10 bases between. CDR3 length: 15 residues. Germline CDR1 is SGHTA and CDR2 is FQGNSA. The CDR3 bases are TGTGCCAGCAGCTTCTCCGGGTCTTATAATTCACCCCTCCACTTT. The encoded protein is CASSFSGSYNSPLHF.

The J gene is TRBJ2-7, the V gene TRBV5-1; no firm D call. The ends were cut back, 3 bases at V and 1 base at J, with 8 bases in the middle. This CDR3 has 13 amino acids. CDR1 and CDR2 (germline): SGHRS, YFSETQ. The CDR3 bases are TGCGCCAGCAGCTGGGCCAGATCCTACGAGCAGTACTTC. As protein: CASSWARSYEQYF.

Only one count was recorded for this clone. The chain joins TRBV7-6 to TRBJ2-3; 7 positions agree with TRBD2. This CDR3 has 16 residues. V shed 3 bases, J shed 7 bases, and the junction held 13 bases outside the gene matches. Per the germline V gene, CDR1 is SGHVS and CDR2 is FNYEAQ. The DNA of the CDR3 is TGTGCCAGCAGCTTTATGTCGAGCGAGGGAGGGAATACGCAGTATTTT. Amino acid sequence: CASSFMSSEGGNTQYF.

The chain links TRBV5-6 to TRBJ1-1; D gene ambiguous. V was pared by 2 bases and J by 5 bases, with 19 bases between. The germline gives CDR1 SGHDT, CDR2 YYEEEE. This CDR3 region has 16 residues. CDR3 amino acids: CASSFIGRKSGTEAFF. CDR3 coding DNA: TGTGCCAGCAGCTTTATTGGGCGAAAATCGGGAACTGAAGCTTTCTTT.

This clone has only a few counts. V and J are TRBV7-2 and TRBJ1-1, with TRBD1 matching 9 bases. Germline CDR1 reads SGHTA; CDR2 reads FQGNSA. V shed 5 bases, J shed 4 bases, and the junction held 5 bases outside the gene matches. The CDR3 length is 14 residues. CDR3 region: CASSEQGAGTEAFF. The CDR3 DNA sequence: TGTGCCAGCAGCGAACAGGGGGCCGGCACTGAAGCTTTCTTT.

The chain uses TRBV23-1 and TRBJ1-5; 7 positions match TRBD1. TRBV23-1 falls under the ORF class, with uncertain function. V dropped 3 bases and J dropped 5; count of bases not matched to a gene: 7. This CDR3 region has 15 residues. The CDR3 nucleotides read TGCGCCAGCAGTCAGAGGGACAGTGTCGATCAGCCCCAGCATTTT. It yields the protein CASSQRDSVDQPQHF.